This T cell receptor beta chain was identified in a study of T cell responses to AZD1222 COVID-19 vaccine. TCRdb's table, derived via immunoSEQ multiplex PCR, lists solely in-frame clones and lacks some. This table holds about 120,000 clones, around 93% found once. Points on this clone: Its target is unknown.

In germline, CDR1 is GTSNPN, CDR2 SVGIG (reference sequence). Unmatched junction bases numbered 4, after V lost 2 bases and J lost 0 bases. The CDR3 consists of 15 residues. General study points: Seropositivity was recorded at baseline in only a handful of AZD1222 recipients. Regions left unmutated in variants are reportedly the target of nearly half of spike-specific TCRs. Possibly, clonal diversity was underestimated; donors were largely white British and included more females.

The sequence was collected from an adult who received the AZD1222 COVID-19 vaccine. The material sequenced was peripheral blood, taken 28 days after the second AZD1222 dose. J is TRBJ1-1 and V is TRBV30; the match to TRBD1 covers 9 bases. The CDR3 reads CAWSPGQGLNTEAFF. The CDR3 nucleotides are TGTGCCTGGAGTCCAGGACAGGGGTTGAACACTGAAGCTTTCTTT.